This T cell receptor (beta chain) was sequenced for a study of T cell changes during pregnancy in multiple sclerosis. This table comes from immunoSEQ multiplex PCR, and its TCRdb copy is limited to in-frame clones, with some not included. This table has 30,000 to 40,000 clones, approximately 90% appearing once. This clone came up once. The TCR originated in a female donor with multiple sclerosis, enrolled in a pregnancy study. Sequenced here: CD8+ T cells from peripheral blood mononuclear cells, sampled in the third trimester of pregnancy.

CDR3 DNA: TGCGCCAGCAGCCCCTGGCTAGGTTCGGATACGCAGTATTTT. Encoded protein: CASSPWLGSDTQYF. The rearrangement uses TRBV4-3 and TRBJ2-3; D unclear. Trimming took 4 bases from V and 6 from J, leaving 14 bases between them. The CDR3 contains 14 residues. The germline CDR1 and CDR2 sequences are LGHNA and YSLEER.